Following are 30 T cell receptor beta chains from one sample sequenced in a study of fetal regulatory T cell absence and autoimmunity (dated by TCRdb to the late 2010s). The library was made by the immunoSEQ multiplex PCR assay. TCRdb limited this immuneACCESS table to in-frame rearrangements with V and J called. A share of clones is missing; checked studies link under half to unresolved V genes, and the rest is unexplained. For this sample there are roughly 95,000 clones; roughly 78% appear just once. The top ten hold about 2.1% of the sample. Source material: pancreas tissue. Receptors were obtained from a male donor with IPEX syndrome.

This chain uses TRBV7-9 with TRBJ2-7; D is tentatively TRBD1 or TRBD2 (5 bases each). The CDR3 has 13 residues. Per germline, CDR1 SEHNR and CDR2 FQNEAQ (reference sequence). The germline V and J ends were trimmed by 6 bases and 4 bases, with 13 bases remaining between them. As DNA, the CDR3 is TGTGCCAGCAGGGCAGGGACGCCATACGAGCAGTACTTC. Translation gives CASRAGTPYEQYF.

The chain joins TRBV10-3 to TRBJ2-7, with 8 bases lining up with TRBD1. After removal of 8 bases from V and 6 bases from J, the junction contained 9 bases not matched to a gene. Germline V gives CDR1 ENHRY, CDR2 SYGVKD. This CDR3 comprises 13 residues. The CDR3 reads CAICLDRGREQYF. In DNA form, the CDR3 reads TGTGCCATCTGCTTAGACAGGGGACGCGAGCAGTACTTC.

The rearrangement links TRBV18 to TRBJ1-1, with a possible D match to TRBD1 (5 bases). The germline V gene has CDR1 KGHSH and CDR2 LQKENI. The germline V and J ends were trimmed by 8 bases and 1 base, with 11 bases remaining between them. This CDR3 has 13 residues. Here the CDR3 DNA reads TGTGCCAGCCGATCCGGGGCGAACACTGAAGCTTTCTTT. Translated, it gives CASRSGANTEAFF.

The gene calls are TRBV5-4 and TRBJ1-2; a possible D gene is TRBD1 (5 bases). Trimming removed 7 bases at V and 8 bases at J, with 15 bases between. This CDR3 has 12 amino acids. Germline V gene sequence: CDR1 SGHNT, CDR2 YYREEE (reference sequence). The CDR3 DNA follows: TGTGCCAGCGCAAGGGACCCTGGCGGCTACACCTTC. Amino acids: CASARDPGGYTF.

This chain connects TRBV7-6 to TRBJ2-7, with 7 bases that match TRBD2. The germline gives CDR1 SGHVS, CDR2 FNYEAQ. J lost 5 bases, V lost 5 bases, and 12 bases had no gene match. This CDR3 has 15 amino acids. The DNA for the CDR3 is TGTGCCAGCAGCCGAAGCCTAGCGGTGAGGCACGAGCAGTACTTC. Protein: CASSRSLAVRHEQYF.

V is TRBV9 and J is TRBJ2-3, with D uncertain. The length of the CDR3 is 13 residues. V lost 0 bases and J 4 bases, leaving 6 bases between the germline ends. Per the germline V gene, CDR1 is SGDLS and CDR2 is YYNGEE. In DNA, the CDR3 is TGTGCCAGCAGCGTAGTCCGATCAGATACGCAGTATTTT. Translation: CASSVVRSDTQYF.

J is TRBJ2-1 and V is TRBV4-2, with 14 bases matching TRBD2. In germline, CDR1 is LGHNA, CDR2 YNFKEQ. The trim removed 3 bases at V and 6 bases at J, leaving 7 bases unmatched. This CDR3 is built from 17 residues. The CDR3 here is CASSHPGLAGVSNEQFF. The CDR3 DNA sequence: TGTGCCAGCAGCCACCCGGGACTAGCGGGAGTAAGCAATGAGCAGTTCTTC.

The gene calls are TRBV14 and TRBJ2-3; 9 positions match TRBD2. Germline V gene data show CDR1 as SGHDN and CDR2 as FVKESK. The CDR3 extends over 15 amino acids. Trimming removed 4 bases from V and 6 bases from J; junction bases left unmatched: 8. The CDR3 sequence is CASSPIAGEGDTQYF. The CDR3 nucleotides read TGTGCCAGCAGCCCGATAGCGGGAGAAGGGGATACGCAGTATTTT.

This chain uses TRBV27 with TRBJ2-3; 7 bases map to TRBD2. V was pared by 5 bases and J by 1 base, with 3 bases of the junction left unmatched. The length of the CDR3 is 14 residues. The V gene's germline CDR1 is MNHEY and CDR2 SMNVEV (reference sequence). CDR3 sequence reads: CASSHRGGTDTQYF. CDR3 coding DNA: TGTGCCAGCAGTCATCGGGGGGGCACAGATACGCAGTATTTT.

This rearrangement joins TRBV4-3 to TRBJ2-1; D call uncertain. CDR3 length: 13 residues. V shed 1 base and J shed 4 bases, with 5 bases lying between them. Germline V lookup: CDR1 LGHNA, CDR2 YSLEER. The CDR3 sequence: CASSQVPYNEQFF. In nucleotides, the CDR3 is TGCGCCAGCAGCCAAGTCCCATACAATGAGCAGTTCTTC.

The CDR3 sequence: CSAREETQYF. DNA for the CDR3: TGCAGTGCTAGAGAAGAGACCCAGTACTTC. V usage is TRBV20-1 and J usage is TRBJ2-5; no firm D call. With 0 bases removed from V and 4 bases from J, the gap between germline ends came to 0 bases. Germline loops: CDR1 DFQATT, CDR2 SNEGSKA (reference sequence). The length of the CDR3 is 10 residues.

This clone was observed a single time. This chain uses TRBV15 with TRBJ1-1; TRBD1 matches at 9 bases. From germline, CDR1 is LNHNV and CDR2 YYDKDF (reference sequence). The CDR3 has 14 residues. The V segment lost 3 bases and the J segment 1 base; nucleotides outside the gene matches: 0. Here the CDR3 reads CATSRGQGNTEAFF. CDR3 DNA: TGTGCCACCAGCAGGGGACAGGGGAACACTGAAGCTTTCTTT.

The CDR3 DNA reads TGCGCCAGCAGCCGGGACCCCGGCTTTGCAACTAATGAAAAACTGTTTTTT. Translated, it gives CASSRDPGFATNEKLFF. The J gene is TRBJ1-4, the V gene TRBV4-3, with a tentative D call TRBD1 (5 bases). The CDR3 is made up of 17 amino acids. Germline CDR1 LGHNA, CDR2 YSLEER. Deletions cut 4 bases from V and 0 bases from J, with 15 bases between.

V is TRBV4-3 and J is TRBJ2-3, with 9 bases identical to TRBD2. The CDR3 totals 17 residues. Per the germline V gene, CDR1 is LGHNA and CDR2 is YSLEER. V lost 0 bases to trimming and J lost 2 bases; unmatched junction nucleotides: 6. The CDR3 spells CASSQDPAGGVTDTQYF. Written as DNA, the CDR3 is TGCGCCAGCAGCCAAGATCCGGCGGGGGGGGTCACAGATACGCAGTATTTT.

The chain links TRBV29-1 to TRBJ1-3; 7 bases match TRBD1. Looked up from germline, CDR1 is SQVTM and CDR2 is ANQGSEA. V was clipped by 3 bases and J by 2 bases; unmatched bases: 7. The CDR3 extends over 15 amino acids. Here the CDR3 DNA reads TGCAGCGTTGACAGTGGCAGGGGGACTGGAAACACCATATATTTT. Amino acid sequence: CSVDSGRGTGNTIYF.

The chain links TRBV9 to TRBJ2-3; 7 bases match TRBD2. This CDR3 has 15 amino acids. V shed 0 bases and J 1 base; nucleotides not matched to a gene: 2. Germline V gives CDR1 SGDLS, CDR2 YYNGEE. The CDR3 sequence: CASSVVTSGTDTQYF. The CDR3 bases are TGTGCCAGCAGCGTAGTTACTAGCGGCACAGATACGCAGTATTTT. The complete variable domain, with remaining parts taken from reference TRBV9 and TRBJ2-3, reads DSGVTQTPKHLITATGQRVTLRCSPRSGDLSVYWYQQSLDQGLQFLIQYYNGEERAKGNILERFSAQQFPDLHSELNLSSLELGDSALYFCASSVVTSGTDTQYFGPGTRLTVL.

The rearrangement links TRBV7-9 to TRBJ2-3, with a tentative D call TRBD1 (6 bases). Germline loops: CDR1 SEHNR, CDR2 FQNEAQ (reference sequence). The CDR3 sequence is 15 residues long. V was shortened by 8 bases and J by 6 bases, with 21 bases between the two germline ends. CDR3 nucleotides: TGTGCCAGCCTTCCGGGGACAACGATGGTGGATACGCAGTATTTT. Translation: CASLPGTTMVDTQYF.

The chain has TRBV5-6 and TRBJ2-7, with 7 bases aligning to TRBD1. This CDR3 region has 14 residues. Per germline, CDR1 SGHDT and CDR2 YYEEEE. V gave up 3 bases and J gave up 0 bases; unmatched junction bases: 3. CDR3 in amino acids: CASSSTGSSYEQYF. CDR3 nucleotide sequence: TGTGCCAGCAGCTCGACAGGGAGCTCCTACGAGCAGTACTTC.

Here the CDR3 DNA reads TGTGCCAGTAGTATCGGGACCGGGACTGAAGCTTTCTTT. It encodes CASSIGTGTEAFF. The chain couples TRBV19 to TRBJ1-1; the D gene is possibly TRBD1 (5 bases). The CDR3 has 13 amino acids. V was shortened by 3 bases and J by 5 bases, with 10 bases between the two germline ends. Germline CDR1 and CDR2: LNHDA and SQIVND (reference sequence).

This clone has more than one count but fewer than ten. This chain joins TRBV28 and TRBJ1-2, with no clear D. The CDR3 has 14 amino acids. Looked up from germline, CDR1 is MDHEN and CDR2 is SYDVKM. Trimming cost V 5 bases and J 4 bases, with 14 bases left between them. The CDR3: CASSLSTTVYGYTF. CDR3 nucleotide sequence: TGTGCCAGCAGTCTATCGACAACGGTCTATGGCTACACCTTC.

The rearrangement joins TRBV5-6 to TRBJ1-5; D unclear. In germline, CDR1 is SGHDT, CDR2 YYEEEE. The CDR3 runs to 15 residues. Trimming pared 1 base from V and 2 bases from J, leaving 10 bases between. Here the CDR3 reads CASSLWEIGNQPQHF. The CDR3 coding sequence is TGTGCCAGCAGCTTGTGGGAGATCGGCAATCAGCCCCAGCATTTT.

The gene calls are TRBV5-3 and TRBJ2-5; D ambiguous. TRBV5-3 is designated an ORF whose function remains uncertain. CDR3 size: 13 residues. Trimming took 3 bases from V and 5 from J, leaving 11 bases between them. CDR3 in amino acids: CARSCPNWETQYF. The CDR3 bases are TGTGCCAGAAGCTGCCCTAATTGGGAGACCCAGTACTTC.

V is TRBV15 and J is TRBJ2-7, with D unresolved. This CDR3 spans 14 amino acids. V shed 0 bases and J shed 1 base, with 7 bases lying between them. Germline CDR1 LNHNV, CDR2 YYDKDF (reference sequence). The CDR3 region is CATSRDPGSYEQYF. Here the CDR3 DNA reads TGTGCCACCAGCAGAGACCCAGGTTCCTACGAGCAGTACTTC.

The chain combines TRBV18 with TRBJ1-1, with D possibly TRBD1 on 5 matching bases. The CDR3 sequence is 15 residues long. Deletions cut 0 bases from V and 0 bases from J, with 8 bases between. Germline values: CDR1 KGHSH, CDR2 LQKENI. The CDR3, as DNA: TGTGCCAGCTCACCACCGAACAGGTTGAACACTGAAGCTTTCTTT. Residues: CASSPPNRLNTEAFF.

The rearrangement joins TRBV30 to TRBJ2-7; TRBD1 is a possible D gene (6 bases). Trimming cost V 5 bases and J 6 bases, with 14 bases left between them. This CDR3 has 12 residues. Germline lookup yields CDR1 GTSNPN and CDR2 SVGIG (reference sequence). The CDR3 loop reads CAWLTNRAEQYF. The CDR3 DNA follows: TGTGCCTGGCTAACTAACAGGGCCGAGCAGTACTTC.

The chain employs TRBV6-6 and TRBJ2-1, with 10 nucleotides matching TRBD1. Germline CDR1 reads MNHNY; CDR2 reads SVGAGI (reference sequence). The trim removed 0 bases at V and 6 bases at J, leaving 2 bases unmatched. This CDR3 has 15 residues. The CDR3 loop reads CASSYSRTGGNEQFF. CDR3 coding DNA: TGTGCCAGCAGTTACTCCAGGACAGGGGGCAATGAGCAGTTCTTC.

The J gene is TRBJ2-3, the V gene TRBV5-5, with D hard to call. The CDR3 covers 13 residues. Germline loops: CDR1 SGHKS, CDR2 YYEKEE (reference sequence). V gave up 1 base and J gave up 6 bases, with 9 bases separating them. This chain's CDR3 is CASSLSGVDTQYF. Written as DNA, the CDR3 is TGTGCCAGCAGCTTGAGTGGGGTCGATACGCAGTATTTT. The variable domain in full, completed from reference TRBV5-5 and TRBJ2-3, reads DAGVTQSPTHLIKTRGQQVTLRCSPISGHKSVSWYQQVLGQGPQFIFQYYEKEERGRGNFPDRFSARQFPNYSSELNVNALLLGDSALYLCASSLSGVDTQYFGPGTRLTVL.

The V call is TRBV6-5, the J call TRBJ2-3; no clear D. Trimming removed 2 bases at V and 0 bases at J, with 9 bases between. The CDR3 is made up of 15 amino acids. Germline assignment: CDR1 MNHEY and CDR2 SVGAGI. The CDR3 DNA follows: TGTGCCAGCAGTTACGAGATAACTAGCACAGATACGCAGTATTTT. This encodes CASSYEITSTDTQYF.

The V and J genes are TRBV4-3 and TRBJ2-3, with 8 bases identical to TRBD2. Germline values: CDR1 LGHNA, CDR2 YSLEER. With 1 base clipped from V and 1 base from J, the junction kept 1 base outside the gene matches. The CDR3 covers 15 residues. The CDR3 bases are TGCGCCAGCAGCCAAGCGGGACTAGGCACAGATACGCAGTATTTT. This sequence encodes CASSQAGLGTDTQYF.

This chain joins TRBV6-6 and TRBJ1-5; possibly TRBD1 for D (6 bases). V dropped 6 bases and J dropped 5 bases, with 14 bases sitting between them. The CDR3 length is 14 residues. The V gene's germline CDR1 is MNHNY and CDR2 SVGAGI (reference sequence). The CDR3 coding sequence is TGTGCCAGCAGCGGGAGGACAGACTATCAGCCCCAGCATTTT. As protein: CASSGRTDYQPQHF.